This T cell receptor (beta chain) is drawn from a study of blood T cell repertoires in COVID-19. Study overall: Acute-phase and convalescent COVID-19 samples originated in the United States, Italy and Spain.

The CDR3 contains 15 residues. Germline V gives CDR1 LNHDA, CDR2 SQIVND (reference sequence). With 1 base removed from V and 6 bases from J, the gap between germline ends came to 10 bases. Those enrolled in Seattle joined during active infection and were followed longitudinally afterward. Only in-frame clones appear in the TCRdb table, and some are missing; sequencing was by immunoSEQ multiplex PCR. The table shows under 350,000 clones, with around 92% occurring only once. The sequence was obtained from a woman between 25 and 40 years old with COVID-19, enrolled during active disease. Specimen: peripheral blood. This chain connects TRBV19 to TRBJ1-6; possible D gene TRBD1, 5 bases. The CDR3 region has the DNA TGTGCCAGTAGTATAGGGGGCAGATCTAATTCACCCCTCCACTTT. Translated: CASSIGGRSNSPLHF.